These 24 T cell receptor beta chains came from one sample sequenced in a study of CD8+CD57+ T cells in acquired aplastic anemia. Previously, flow cytometry had revealed CD8+CD57+ cell expansion in the patients chosen for sequencing. Genomic DNA acted as the template from which TCR beta VDJ combination and CDR3 sequence profiling were carried out. One entry per CDR3 protein, called by TCRdb with MiXCR from the reads. The profile shows under 350,000 distinct CDR3 sequences, roughly 59% of them singletons. Sample: sorted CD4+, CD8+, or CD8+CD57+ T cells (not recorded which) from PBMCs. These receptors all stem from a human donor with aplastic anemia.

The chain employs TRBV19 and TRBJ1-2, with TRBD1 as a possible D gene (6 bases). This CDR3 comprises 18 residues. Trimming took off 0 bases at V and 2 bases at J, with 19 bases between the two ends. CDR1 LNHDA and CDR2 SQIVND come from the germline V gene (reference sequence). This chain's CDR3 is CASSIDLSRDTTNYGYTF. CDR3 bases: TGTGCCAGTAGTATAGATCTATCCCGGGACACCACCAACTATGGCTACACCTTC.

Turning to this clonotype: A much larger clone differs by one base, so this may be a read error. The rearrangement uses TRBV7-9 and TRBJ2-7; 9 bases align to TRBD1. Germline V gene data show CDR1 as SEHNR and CDR2 as FQNEAQ (reference sequence). This CDR3 region has 14 residues. The CDR3 coding sequence is TGTGCCGGCAGCGTAAGACAGGGGGACTACAAGCAGTACTTC. Amino acids: CAGSVRQGDYKQYF.

The rearrangement uses TRBV24-1 and TRBJ2-5; 7 bases map to TRBD1. There are 14 residues in the CDR3. Germline CDR1 reads KGHDR; CDR2 reads SFDVKD. V lost 7 bases, J lost 2 bases, and 6 bases stayed unmatched. CDR3 bases: TGTGCCACCAGCACCGGGACAGCGCAAGAGACCCAGTACTTC. It yields the protein CATSTGTAQETQYF.

The chain carries TRBV10-3 and TRBJ2-7; unclear D gene. V dropped 5 bases and J dropped 5 bases, with 10 bases sitting between them. From germline, CDR1 is ENHRY and CDR2 SYGVKD. This CDR3 has 12 residues. As DNA, the CDR3 is TGTGCCATCAGTTTACACGCCAACGAGCAGTACTTC. Translated: CAISLHANEQYF.

The chain carries TRBV7-3 and TRBJ2-1; D is perhaps TRBD2 (6 bases). The V end was cut by 9 bases, the J end by 5 bases, with 20 bases between. The V gene's germline CDR1 is SGHTA and CDR2 FQGTGA. The CDR3 loop spans 15 amino acids. CDR3: CASSPSPTSHNEQFF. The CDR3 region has the DNA TGTGCCAGTAGTCCCTCCCCGACTAGTCACAATGAGCAGTTCTTC.

This clonotype was observed once. The rearrangement uses TRBV29-1 and TRBJ2-7, with 9 bases lining up with TRBD1. This CDR3 is built from 14 residues. Trimming removed 3 bases from V and 5 bases from J; junction bases left unmatched: 8. CDR1 and CDR2 (germline): SQVTM, ANQGSEA. CDR3 DNA: TGCAGCGTTGAGCCCGGGACAGGGATCAACGAGCAGTACTTC. It translates to CSVEPGTGINEQYF.

The rearrangement links TRBV29-1 to TRBJ1-1; the match to TRBD1 covers 7 bases. V trimming: 8 bases; J trimming: 0 bases; junction bases outside the gene matches: 9. This CDR3 contains 14 residues. Germline assignment: CDR1 SQVTM and CDR2 ANQGSEA. The CDR3 region has the DNA TGCAGCTTTCAAGGGGGCCTAATGAACACTGAAGCTTTCTTT. This translates into CSFQGGLMNTEAFF.

The chain is built from TRBV25-1 and TRBJ2-7; the D gene is possibly TRBD2 (6 bases). This CDR3 region has 14 residues. The germline CDR1 and CDR2 sequences are MGHDK and SYGVNS. Trimming shortened V by 5 bases and J by 4 bases, and 15 bases separated the two germline ends. The CDR3 sequence: CASSPKGTSYEQYF. Written as DNA, the CDR3 is TGTGCCAGCAGTCCAAAAGGGACTTCATACGAGCAGTACTTC.

This clonotype has more than one count but fewer than ten. This rearrangement joins TRBV7-3 to TRBJ2-7, with D tentatively TRBD1 (6 bases). This CDR3 region has 15 residues. Trimming took 2 bases from V and 1 from J, leaving 12 bases between them. Germline lookup yields CDR1 SGHTA and CDR2 FQGTGA. In DNA form, the CDR3 reads TGTGCCAGCAGCTTAGGGGCAGGGGCATCCTACGAGCAGTACTTC. It codes for CASSLGAGASYEQYF.

This clonotype has only a few counts. The chain recombines TRBV10-3 with TRBJ2-3; tentatively, D is TRBD2 (6 bases). This CDR3 has 12 residues. The V and J ends lost 10 bases and 0 bases respectively, with 8 bases between them. The V gene's germline CDR1 is ENHRY and CDR2 SYGVKD. The CDR3 DNA follows: TGTGCCACCGGGACTAGCACAGATACGCAGTATTTT. Protein sequence: CATGTSTDTQYF.

This clonotype occurred a few times. The chain carries TRBV20-1 and TRBJ1-1, with 7 bases identical to TRBD1. CDR1 and CDR2 from the germline V gene are DFQATT and SNEGSKA (reference sequence). The junction had 5 bases not matched to a gene; V was cut back by 6 bases and J by 1 base. This CDR3 contains 13 residues. The CDR3 region has the DNA TGCAGTGCGAACCGGGACAGGAACACTGAAGCTTTCTTT. This translates into CSANRDRNTEAFF.

This clonotype was found many times. The CDR3 region has the DNA TGTGCTAGTGGTTTCCCCCACAAAGGGCTTACCTACGAGCAGTACTTC. Its protein is CASGFPHKGLTYEQYF. The chain couples TRBV12-5 to TRBJ2-7; D gene ambiguous. The CDR3 consists of 16 residues. The V end was cut by 3 bases, the J end by 2 bases, with 17 bases between. Germline-derived CDR1 and CDR2 are LGHNT and FRNRAP.

The rearrangement joins TRBV4-1 to TRBJ1-6, with D maybe TRBD1 (5 bases). This CDR3 has 16 residues. CDR1 is MGHRA, CDR2 YSYEKL, per germline. The V end lost 4 bases, the J end lost 8 bases, and 18 bases lay between the germline ends. The CDR3 DNA is TGCGCCAGCAGCCTAACCGGGACGGGGCGTGATTCACCCCTCCACTTT. Encoded protein: CASSLTGTGRDSPLHF.

The chain carries TRBV12-3 or TRBV12-4 and TRBJ2-7, with D perhaps being TRBD1 or TRBD2 (6 bases each). This CDR3 has 16 residues. The V gene lost 7 bases and the J gene lost 3 bases, with 22 bases spanning the gap. CDR3 sequence: CASILTTGDTHYEQYF. The CDR3 region has the DNA TGTGCCAGCATCCTGACCACGGGGGACACCCACTACGAGCAGTACTTC.

This rearrangement joins TRBV5-4 to TRBJ2-3; maybe TRBD2 (5 bases). The V gene's germline CDR1 is SGHNT and CDR2 YYREEE (reference sequence). Trimming took 4 bases from V and 0 from J, leaving 12 bases between them. The CDR3 is 15 amino acids. The CDR3 is CASSHQRTSTDTQYF. DNA of the CDR3: TGTGCCAGCAGCCACCAGCGGACTAGCACAGATACGCAGTATTTT.

This clonotype appeared many times. The chain employs TRBV19 and TRBJ1-5, with TRBD1 identical over 9 bases. V lost 5 bases to trimming and J lost 6 bases; unmatched junction nucleotides: 11. CDR1 is LNHDA and CDR2 is SQIVND in the germline V gene (reference sequence). The CDR3 extends over 16 amino acids. The DNA of the CDR3 is TGTGCCAGTAGTGGGGGGGGACAGGGATCTTTTCAGCCCCAGCATTTT. This translates into CASSGGGQGSFQPQHF.

V gene TRBV29-1 combines with J gene TRBJ1-2; D is uncertain. Looked up from germline, CDR1 is SQVTM and CDR2 is ANQGSEA. The CDR3 is 11 residues long. Between the trimmed V and J ends, which lost 5 bases and 2 bases, there was a span of 6 bases. The CDR3 DNA is TGCAGCGTTAACACAAACTATGGCTACACCTTC. Protein sequence: CSVNTNYGYTF.

This rearrangement joins TRBV29-1 to TRBJ1-2, with D unresolved. The CDR3 extends over 11 amino acids. Looked up from germline, CDR1 is SQVTM and CDR2 is ANQGSEA. V shed 6 bases and J shed 8 bases, with 13 bases lying between them. The CDR3 loop reads CSVLTGGGYTF. DNA of the CDR3: TGCAGCGTCTTGACGGGAGGCGGCTACACCTTC.

The chain couples TRBV2 to TRBJ1-2; D gene unclear. V lost 0 bases to trimming and J lost 8 bases, with 10 bases between them. Germline V gene sequence: CDR1 SNHLY, CDR2 FYNNEI. The CDR3 runs 13 residues. The CDR3 nucleotides read TGTGCCAGCAGTGAAGCGTTGGGTAGCGGCTACACCTTC. Translated, it gives CASSEALGSGYTF.

The rearrangement links TRBV29-1 to TRBJ1-4, with 7 positions matching TRBD1. The junction had 1 base not matched to a gene; V was cut back by 4 bases and J by 5 bases. The CDR3 length is 12 residues. The germline V gene encodes CDR1 SQVTM and CDR2 ANQGSEA. The CDR3 coding sequence is TGCAGCGTTGTGGGACAGAATGAAAAACTGTTTTTT. Translation gives CSVVGQNEKLFF.

The genes are TRBV7-3 and TRBJ2-7, with TRBD2 identical over 14 bases. The CDR3 spans 17 residues. The germline CDR1 and CDR2 sequences are SGHTA and FQGTGA. The V gene end was trimmed by 2 bases and the J gene end by 3 bases; junction bases not matched to a gene: 6. The CDR3 is CASSLRGLAGESYEQYF. The CDR3, as DNA: TGTGCCAGCAGCTTACGGGGACTAGCGGGAGAAAGCTACGAGCAGTACTTC.

The chain couples TRBV24-1 to TRBJ2-1; TRBD2 matches 7 bases. The CDR3 is 14 amino acids. V was clipped by 9 bases and J by 2 bases; unmatched bases: 6. Germline V gene lookup returns CDR1 KGHDR and CDR2 SFDVKD. This CDR3 reads CATEPGGAYNEQFF. DNA of the CDR3: TGTGCCACCGAACCGGGGGGTGCCTACAATGAGCAGTTCTTC.

This rearrangement joins TRBV20-1 to TRBJ2-3, with 7 bases lining up with TRBD1. This CDR3 is built from 14 residues. Germline V gene lookup returns CDR1 DFQATT and CDR2 SNEGSKA (reference sequence). V gave up 6 bases and J gave up 4 bases; unmatched junction bases: 10. CDR3 sequence: CSAGDSGGPDTQYF. CDR3 coding DNA: TGCAGTGCGGGAGATTCAGGGGGTCCAGATACGCAGTATTTT.

This clonotype was observed many times. V is TRBV18 and J is TRBJ2-7; D is unclear. Trimming cost V 2 bases and J 2 bases, with 13 bases left between them. The CDR3 spans 15 residues. CDR1 is KGHSH and CDR2 is LQKENI in the germline V gene. The CDR3 is CASSPSSDFPYEQYF. Written as DNA, the CDR3 is TGTGCCAGCTCACCAAGTAGTGATTTCCCCTACGAGCAGTACTTC. The complete variable domain, with remaining parts taken from reference TRBV18 and TRBJ2-7, reads NAGVMQNPRHLVRRRGQEARLRCSPMKGHSHVYWYRQLPEEGLKFMVYLQKENIIDESGMPKERFSAEFPKEGPSILRIQQVVRGDSAAYFCASSPSSDFPYEQYFGPGTRLTVT.